These T cell receptor beta chains were read from a single sample in a study of PD-1 blockade in classical Hodgkin lymphoma. Libraries were prepared by immunoSEQ multiplex PCR; TCRdb keeps only in-frame clonotypes and omits some of them. The repertoire holds about 27,000 clones, under 85% seen once, with around a third in the top ten. Source: peripheral blood mononuclear cells (PBMCs), taken before the second cycle of nivolumab. The receptors here all came from a human donor with classical Hodgkin lymphoma. The conserved cysteine and the conserved F or W are not part of the CDR3 here. A D gene is named only where the DNA matches it firmly. Where a row states a size, it is once, few, many or the class of an expanded clone; other rows omit it.

V	D	length	size	J	CDR3
TRBV5-1	TRBD1	13	few	TRBJ2-7	ASSLEGTGTYEQY
TRBV5-1	TRBD2	11	-	TRBJ2-7	ASSTGGGYEQY
TRBV7-3	TRBD2	12	-	TRBJ2-5	ASSFTGGPGTQY
TRBV30	TRBD1	11	-	TRBJ1-1	ACRQGRRTEAF
TRBV7-9	-	11	-	TRBJ1-6	ASSLDGNSPLH
TRBV5-6	-	14	-	TRBJ2-1	ASSLVQLSSYNEQF
TRBV19	-	14	-	TRBJ1-3	ASSPEGGVSGNTIY
TRBV7-9	-	14	-	TRBJ1-5	ASSLVGGAGNQPQH
TRBV11-2	-	9	-	TRBJ2-5	ASSYPGAQY
TRBV14	-	12	-	TRBJ1-2	ASSQDRERGGYT
TRBV7-9	-	15	-	TRBJ2-4	ASSPIGQNLAKNIQY
TRBV19	TRBD1	13	once	TRBJ2-2	ASSGTGTDTGELF
TRBV7-7	-	13	once	TRBJ2-5	ASSQGGDTKETQY
TRBV19	-	14	-	TRBJ1-5	ASSISGAGHQQPQH
TRBV10-3	-	12	-	TRBJ2-1	AGSWGANGGEQF
TRBV18	TRBD2	12	-	TRBJ2-7	ASSPGLAGYEQY
TRBV10-3	-	14	-	TRBJ1-1	AISESGFEVRFEAF
TRBV19	-	14	-	TRBJ2-1	ASSISFLNSYNEQF
TRBV19	-	10	-	TRBJ1-5	ASTTGWQPQH
TRBV4-3	-	11	medium-sized	TRBJ1-1	ASAPSRNTEAF
TRBV6-5	-	12	-	TRBJ2-3	ASSYSYLEDTQY
TRBV5-1	TRBD2	13	medium-sized	TRBJ2-7	ASSPLGGEAGEQY
TRBV6-5	-	11	-	TRBJ2-7	ASSYSSSYEQY
TRBV5-5	-	12	-	TRBJ1-1	ASSLAGVGTEAF
TRBV5-4	-	16	-	TRBJ2-6	ASSLLRGSGSGANVLT
TRBV6-5	-	10	-	TRBJ2-7	ASSYIWDEQY
TRBV7-2	TRBD1	14	-	TRBJ1-2	ASSQDLVDRAYGYT
TRBV4-3	TRBD1	14	-	TRBJ1-2	ASSQDLVDRAYGYT
TRBV29-1	-	11	-	TRBJ1-1	SGAGGGLNEAF
TRBV6-6	-	11	-	TRBJ2-2	ASAQGSTGELF
TRBV6-5	TRBD2	12	few	TRBJ2-5	ASNGGGVQETQY
TRBV21-1	-	13	-	TRBJ2-5	ASSKEEGQEETQY
TRBV10-3	-	12	-	TRBJ1-5	AISEGTPNQPQH
TRBV30	-	13	-	TRBJ1-3	AWSRLREGGNTIY
TRBV5-1	-	13	-	TRBJ2-1	ASSPTPATYNEQF
TRBV7-2	-	11	-	TRBJ2-7	ASSPNRVYEQY
TRBV30	-	12	few	TRBJ2-7	AGIRTGHAYEQY
TRBV7-9	-	11	once	TRBJ1-1	ASSPPSGDTAF
TRBV2	-	11	-	TRBJ2-3	ASRVVYTDTQY
TRBV5-1	TRBD1	15	-	TRBJ1-2	ASSPTGEVLQSYGYT
TRBV6-6	-	11	-	TRBJ1-5	ASRGQNNQPQH
TRBV2	-	10	few	TRBJ2-1	ASSGGLDEQF